A single sample is the source of the 20 T cell receptor beta chains below, sequenced in a study of blood T cell repertoires in COVID-19. Some clones are missing from TCRdb's copy, which holds only in-frame ones; the method was immunoSEQ multiplex PCR. This sample has tens of thousands of clones, with roughly 90% found just once. What was sequenced was peripheral blood. These receptors were taken from an elderly woman with acute or convalescent COVID-19.

The chain carries TRBV6-6 and TRBJ2-7, with D perhaps TRBD1 (6 bases). Germline CDR1 MNHNY, CDR2 SVGAGI (reference sequence). The CDR3 is 14 amino acids. V was shortened by 2 bases and J by 2 bases, with 10 bases between the two germline ends. The DNA for the CDR3 is TGTGCCAGCAGTTACCAGGGGCTTACCTACGAGCAGTACGTC. As protein: CASSYQGLTYEQYV.

The J gene is TRBJ1-1, the V gene TRBV3-1 (or the pseudogene TRBV3-2), with a weak D call TRBD1 (5 bases). The CDR3 runs to 15 residues. The germline V gene has CDR1 LGHDT and CDR2 YNNKEL (reference sequence). V was shortened by 4 bases and J by 5 bases, with 17 bases between the two germline ends. The CDR3: CASSRFLGEGTEAFF. The CDR3 nucleotides read TGTGCCAGCAGCCGATTCTTGGGGGAGGGTACTGAAGCTTTCTTT.

The rearrangement joins TRBV3-1 (or the pseudogene TRBV3-2) to TRBJ2-7, with 8 nucleotides matching TRBD2. The CDR3 has 15 residues. V was pared by 4 bases and J by 2 bases, with 7 bases of the junction left unmatched. The germline V gene has CDR1 LGHDT and CDR2 YNNKEL (reference sequence). CDR3 sequence: CASSPTSGVTYEQYF. The CDR3 DNA sequence: TGTGCCAGCAGCCCCACTAGCGGCGTTACCTACGAGCAGTACTTC.

This clone came up once. This sequence joins TRBV7-6 and TRBJ2-7; 9 bases fit TRBD2. V shed 2 bases and J 4 bases; nucleotides not matched to a gene: 6. The V gene's germline CDR1 is SGHVS and CDR2 FNYEAQ. There are 15 residues in the CDR3. The DNA of the CDR3 is TGTGCCAGCAGCTTACGTTCTAGCGGGGCTTACGAGCAGTACGTC. Its protein is CASSLRSSGAYEQYV.

The chain carries TRBV6-6 and TRBJ2-7; 11 positions agree with TRBD2. CDR3 size: 15 residues. Germline CDR1 and CDR2: MNHNY and SVGAGI (reference sequence). Trimming took 5 bases from V and 2 from J; bases not matched to a gene: 5. The CDR3 DNA sequence: TGTGCCAGCAGTCTACTAGCGGGGGCCCCCTACGAGCAGTACTTC. It translates to CASSLLAGAPYEQYF.

The chain uses TRBV21-1 and TRBJ1-5; the table's D call TRBD1 went unverified against the DNA. TRBV21-1 is a listed pseudogene. The CDR3 covers 15 residues. In DNA, the CDR3 is TGTGCCAGCAGCAGTGAGGGGGCGGCCGGTCAGCCCCAGCATTTT. It specifies CASSSEGAAGQPQHF.

The rearrangement joins TRBV28 to TRBJ1-2, with a tentative D call TRBD1 (6 bases). Trimming cost V 1 base and J 5 bases, with 11 bases left between them. The germline V gene has CDR1 MDHEN and CDR2 SYDVKM. This CDR3 contains 14 residues. CDR3 nucleotides: TGTGCCAGCAGTTTATACCGGACAGCTTATGGCTACACCTTC. Translated: CASSLYRTAYGYTF.

This clone turned up a few times. The V and J genes are TRBV13 and TRBJ1-1; no definite D call. The CDR3 has 13 amino acids. V was trimmed by 2 bases and J by 5 bases, leaving 9 bases between them. Germline V gene data show CDR1 as PRHDT and CDR2 as FYEKMQ (reference sequence). The CDR3 DNA reads TGTGCCAGCAGCTTAAGACCGGGGACTGAAGCTTTCTTT. It translates to CASSLRPGTEAFF. Variable domain in full (rest from reference TRBV13 and TRBJ1-1): AAGVIQSPRHLIKEKRETATLKCYPIPRHDTVYWYQQGPGQDPQFLISFYEKMQSDKGSIPDRFSAQQFSDYHSELNMSSLELGDSALYFCASSLRPGTEAFFGQGTRLTVV.

The chain combines TRBV7-9 with TRBJ2-3, with a possible D match to TRBD2 (6 bases). Germline values: CDR1 SEHNR, CDR2 FQNEAQ (reference sequence). Trimming took off 6 bases at V and 4 bases at J, with 11 bases between the two ends. CDR3 length: 13 residues. The CDR3 DNA is TGTGCCAGCAGACGCGGGGTCGCAGATACGCAGTATTTT. Its translation is CASRRGVADTQYF.

J is TRBJ1-2 and V is TRBV19; D is possibly TRBD1 (5 bases). The CDR3 length is 13 residues. CDR1 LNHDA and CDR2 SQIVND come from the germline V gene (reference sequence). V was cut by 4 bases and J by 8 bases, with 14 bases left in between. CDR3 region: CASSSRTRNGYTF. CDR3 nucleotide sequence: TGTGCCAGTAGTAGTCGGACAAGGAACGGCTACACCTTC.

Here the CDR3 reads CASAEERNSPLHF. CDR3 sequence (DNA): TGCGCCAGCGCGGAGGAAAGGAATTCACCCCTCCACTTT. The chain joins TRBV10-1 to TRBJ1-6; D not resolved. V lost 8 bases and J lost 7, with 12 bases in between. CDR1 is WNHNN and CDR2 is SYGVQD in the germline V gene (reference sequence). The CDR3 totals 13 residues.

The V call is TRBV7-9, the J call TRBJ2-5, with D perhaps matching TRBD1 (5 bases). Looked up from germline, CDR1 is SEHNR and CDR2 is FQNEAQ (reference sequence). There are 15 residues in the CDR3. Trimming shortened V by 1 base and J by 5 bases, and 14 bases separated the two germline ends. The DNA of the CDR3 is TGTGCCAGCAGCTTAGGTCGGCAGGGTGTGGAGACCCAGTACTTC. Protein: CASSLGRQGVETQYF.

This clone showed up just a few times. The chain is built from TRBV25-1 and TRBJ2-5; 7 bases are a match to TRBD2. Per the germline V gene, CDR1 is MGHDK and CDR2 is SYGVNS. Trimming at V came to 1 base and at J to 5 bases, leaving 10 bases not matched to a gene. The CDR3 has 16 amino acids. The CDR3, as DNA: TGTGCCAGCAGTGAATCCCTCGGGATCGGGGGGGAGACCCAGTACTTC. Its translation is CASSESLGIGGETQYF.

V usage is TRBV5-8 and J usage is TRBJ1-3; no definite D call. Germline V CDR1 and CDR2: SGHTS, YDEGEE. Deletions cut 1 base from V and 2 bases from J, with 4 bases between. This CDR3 is 13 amino acids long. CDR3 sequence (DNA): TGTGCCAGCAGCTTGATCACTGGAAACACCATATATTTT. It is translated as CASSLITGNTIYF.

This sequence joins TRBV5-1 and TRBJ2-3; the match to TRBD2 covers 7 bases. CDR3 length equals 15 residues. The germline V gene has CDR1 SGHRS and CDR2 YFSETQ. J lost 0 bases, V lost 0 bases, and 1 base had no gene match. CDR3 in amino acids: CASSLAGGSTDTQYF. The CDR3 nucleotides are TGCGCCAGCAGCTTGGCCGGGGGGAGCACAGATACGCAGTATTTT.

The V call is TRBV24-1, the J call TRBJ2-3, with D possibly being TRBD2 (5 bases). Germline CDR1 KGHDR, CDR2 SFDVKD. Trimming shortened V by 5 bases and J by 3 bases, and 14 bases separated the two germline ends. The CDR3 is 15 residues long. The chain's CDR3 is CATSGAAARTDTQYF. The CDR3 region has the DNA TGTGCCACCAGTGGAGCAGCGGCGAGGACAGATACGCAGTATTTT.

The chain uses TRBV7-2 and TRBJ1-2, with TRBD1 matching 9 bases. Germline V gene lookup returns CDR1 SGHTA and CDR2 FQGNSA. The CDR3 extends over 15 amino acids. With 5 bases clipped from V and 4 bases from J, the junction kept 8 bases outside the gene matches. Here the CDR3 DNA reads TGTGCCAGCAGCAGGGGACAGGGAGGCGGCTATGGCTACACCTTC. Translating it yields CASSRGQGGGYGYTF.

The chain employs TRBV19 and TRBJ1-5; TRBD1 agrees at 7 bases. Trimming at V came to 4 bases and at J to 0 bases, leaving 3 bases not matched to a gene. Looked up from germline, CDR1 is LNHDA and CDR2 is SQIVND (reference sequence). This CDR3 comprises 15 residues. The CDR3 region has the DNA TGTGCCAGTAGTAGTGACAGGGCTAGCAATCAGCCCCAGCATTTT. Amino acids: CASSSDRASNQPQHF.

CDR3 bases: TGTGCCACTTACTCGGACAGGAACACCGGGGAGCTGTTTTTT. It yields the protein CATYSDRNTGELFF. The rearrangement links TRBV19 to TRBJ2-2, with D maybe TRBD1 (6 bases). Germline CDR1 reads LNHDA; CDR2 reads SQIVND (reference sequence). The V end was cut by 10 bases, the J end by 1 base, with 13 bases between. This CDR3 is built from 14 residues.

The rearrangement uses TRBV10-2 and TRBJ2-5, with 7 bases that match TRBD2. Germline V CDR1 and CDR2: WSHSY, SAAADI. V shed 3 bases and J 0 bases; nucleotides not matched to a gene: 7. The CDR3 length is 16 residues. For the CDR3, the DNA is TGCGCCAGCAGTGACGTAGCCGGGACTAACCAAGAGACCCAGTACTTC. Protein sequence: CASSDVAGTNQETQYF.